The source of this TCR beta chain is a study of blood T cell repertoires in COVID-19 (dated by TCRdb to the early 2020s). Notes on the research overall: Collaborator samples came from the United States, Italy and Spain and covered acute and convalescent phases of COVID-19. The material from the prospective study consisted of cDNA or gDNA derived from T cells, B-cell-depleted T cells, or PBMCs. Deeply sampled blood TCRbeta repertoires from subjects exposed to, actively infected with, or recovered from COVID-19 were included in the dataset. The repertoires were made available in a free public database intended to serve as a resource for research on the immune response to SARS-CoV-2. The samples were drawn from the first 160 participants of the ongoing ImmuneRACE study and from 1,254 subjects provided by 6 global collaborators. Sample metadata almost always included a de-identified subject ID, COVID-19 status, age in years and sex. Where available, HLA class I and class II types were obtained from metadata supplied by the sample provider rather than from assay-based typing. Findings and caveats that apply to the study as a whole: The amount of clinical and demographic metadata varied by source and participant and was provided uncurated.

The immunoSEQ Assay, a bias-controlled multiplex PCR, was used to amplify TCRbeta CDR3 regions from genomic DNA. As for the authors' bioinformatics: Within the assay, amplification of reference gene primers was used to estimate how many nucleated cells each sample contained. To quantify the absolute abundance of each unique TCRbeta CDR3 rearrangement, sequence reads were collapsed and filtered. For each sample, productive Simpson clonality was calculated as the square root of Simpson's diversity index across productive rearrangements. Drawn from immuneACCESS, this table holds only the in-frame rearrangements with V and J called that TCRdb kept. Clones are partly lost; checked studies trace under half to an unresolved V gene and leave the rest unexplained. That table furnishes V, J and clone size, whereas the DNA furnished D and trimming. Present in this sample are approximately 90,000 clones, around four fifths of which were seen just once. Together, the top ten hold around 29% of the sample.

From the cysteine up to the phenylalanine, the CDR3 has a length of 16 residues. Just CDR3 DNA is preserved here, 48 bases in frame from base 1. Via the germline V gene, CDR1 is SGHRS and CDR2 YFSETQ. Cut back by 0 bases and 8 bases, the V and J ends lie 17 bases apart. Worth noting for this clone: Its specific antigen is unknown. Base qualities are not at hand, and no much larger clone is one base apart.

The collaborating institutions used their own protocols to collect whole blood in K2EDTA tubes. Collaborator samples were shipped for TCRbeta analysis as frozen whole blood, isolated PBMCs, or DNA extracted from either sample type. The rearrangement combines TRBV5-1 with TRBJ1-4; no D gene can be assigned with confidence. The sequenced sample was peripheral blood. The sequence derives from a woman of 80 years or more with active or convalescent COVID-19. The CDR3 protein is CASSLEARAAGEKLFF. The DNA sequence is given as TGCGCCAGCAGCTTGGAGGCCCGGGCTGCGGGAGAAAAACTGTTTTTT. The full variable domain, completed from the reference TRBV5-1 and TRBJ1-4 proteins outside the CDR3, reads KAGVTQTPRYLIKTRGQQVTLSCSPISGHRSVSWYQQTPGQGLQFLFEYFSETQRNKGNFPGRFSGRQFSNSRSEMNVSTLELGDSALYLCASSLEARAAGEKLFFGSGTQLSVL.